This T cell receptor beta chain was captured by sequencing in a study of blood T cell repertoires in COVID-19 (dated by TCRdb to between 2020 and 2021). Background for the entire study: The collaborator samples originated in the United States, Italy and Spain and spanned the acute and convalescent phases of COVID-19. The material from the prospective study consisted of cDNA or gDNA derived from T cells, B-cell-depleted T cells, or PBMCs. Subjects who had been exposed to COVID-19, were actively infected with it, or had recovered from it provided the deeply sampled blood TCRbeta repertoires that made up the dataset. The repertoires were released in a freely available public database meant as a resource for research on the immune response to SARS-CoV-2. The samples were drawn from two sources: the first 160 participants of the ongoing ImmuneRACE study, and approximately 1,300 subjects contributed by 6 global collaborators. A de-identified subject ID, COVID-19 status, age in years and sex were almost always included in the sample metadata. HLA class I and class II types, where available, came from metadata supplied by the sample provider rather than from assay-based typing. The study at large found these results: How much clinical and demographic metadata was included differed by source and by participant, and the metadata was provided uncurated.

The V and J ends are trimmed by 3 bases and 2 bases, leaving 5 bases between them. The germline V gene (reference sequence) yields GTSNPN for CDR1 and SVGIG for CDR2. The CDR3 goes from the cysteine to the phenylalanine over 13 residues. Only CDR3 DNA is held: 39 bases, read in frame from base 1. With respect to this clone: Its specific antigen is unknown. Per-nucleotide qualities are absent, and no much larger clonotype sits a single base away.

TCRbeta CDR3 regions were amplified from genomic DNA using the immunoSEQ Assay, a bias-controlled multiplex PCR. The paper's data handling went like this. The number of nucleated cells in each sample was estimated from the amplification of reference gene primers within the assay. Sequence reads were collapsed and filtered to measure the absolute abundance of every unique TCRbeta CDR3 rearrangement. For each sample, productive Simpson clonality was calculated as the square root of Simpson's diversity index over productive rearrangements. The immuneACCESS repertoire file appears here via TCRdb, limited to in-frame rearrangements. These files lack a portion of the clones; in checked studies, under half of the deficit traces to unresolved V genes, and the cause of the others is not known. V and J calls and clone size are copied from that table; D and trimming were computed from the DNA. The sample contains around 130,000 clones, around 89% of them found a single time. The leading ten clones occupy 18% of the sample.

Collaborating institutions collected whole blood in K2EDTA tubes following their own protocols. For TCRbeta analysis, collaborator samples were shipped as frozen whole blood, as isolated PBMCs, or as DNA extracted from either sample type. This TCR was sampled from a man over 45 with active or convalescent COVID-19. The sequenced material came from peripheral blood. The sequence joins TRBV30 to TRBJ2-6; the D gene is perhaps TRBD2, on 5 matching bases. CDR3 sequence: CAWSGAGANVLTF. The DNA is as follows: TGTGCCTGGAGCGGGGCTGGGGCCAACGTCCTGACTTTC.